The sequence of this T cell receptor (beta chain) was determined in a study of T cell responses to AZD1222 COVID-19 vaccine. Study results and limitations: Clonal diversity was possibly underestimated, and white British individuals and females predominated among donors. Spike was spanned by vaccine-associated CD4 TCRs, which were dominant at 160-218 and 743-854. Targeting of unmutated variant regions was reportedly seen in nearly half of spike-specific TCRs.

CDR3 length: 14 residues. CDR1 MNHNY and CDR2 SVGAGI come from the germline V gene (reference sequence). The V and J ends lost 5 bases and 2 bases respectively, with 12 bases between them. This clone is medium-sized by share. The antigen is unknown. Libraries were prepared by immunoSEQ multiplex PCR; TCRdb keeps only in-frame clonotypes and omits some of them. The sample records 150,000 to 200,000 clones, around 90% being singletons. The chain employs TRBV6-6 and TRBJ2-5, with TRBD2 as a possible D gene (6 bases). The source is an adult who received the AZD1222 COVID-19 vaccine. The sequenced sample was peripheral blood, obtained 28 days after the second AZD1222 dose. In DNA, the CDR3 is TGTGCCAGCAGTCGACTAGAGGTGCAAGAGACCCAGTACTTC. Protein product: CASSRLEVQETQYF.